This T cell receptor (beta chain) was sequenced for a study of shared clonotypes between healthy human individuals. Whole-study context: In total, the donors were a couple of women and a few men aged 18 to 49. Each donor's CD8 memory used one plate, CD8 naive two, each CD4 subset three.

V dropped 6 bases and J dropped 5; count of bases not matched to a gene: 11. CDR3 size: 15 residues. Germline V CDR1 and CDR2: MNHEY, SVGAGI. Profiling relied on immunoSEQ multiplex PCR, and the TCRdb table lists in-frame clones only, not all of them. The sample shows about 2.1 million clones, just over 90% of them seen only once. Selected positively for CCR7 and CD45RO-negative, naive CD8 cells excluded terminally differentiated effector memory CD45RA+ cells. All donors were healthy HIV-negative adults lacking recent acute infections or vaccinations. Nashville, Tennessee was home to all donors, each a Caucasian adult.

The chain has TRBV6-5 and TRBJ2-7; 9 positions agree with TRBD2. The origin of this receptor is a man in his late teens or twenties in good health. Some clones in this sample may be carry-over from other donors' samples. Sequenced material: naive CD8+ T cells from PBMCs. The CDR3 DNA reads TGTGCCAGCAGAGCCGGGACTAGCACTCTCCACGAGCAGTACTTC. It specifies CASRAGTSTLHEQYF.